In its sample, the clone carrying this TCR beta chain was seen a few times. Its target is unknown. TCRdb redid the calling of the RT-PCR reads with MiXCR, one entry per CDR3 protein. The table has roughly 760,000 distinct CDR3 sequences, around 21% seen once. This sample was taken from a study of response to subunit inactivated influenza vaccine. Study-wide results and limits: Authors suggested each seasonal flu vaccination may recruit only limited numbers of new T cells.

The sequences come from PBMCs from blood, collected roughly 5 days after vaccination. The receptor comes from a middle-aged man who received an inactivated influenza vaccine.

CDR3 DNA sequence: TGTGCCAGCGGGGGGACGTCTGGAAACACCATATATTTT. Translating gives CASGGTSGNTIYF. V is TRBV6-1 and J is TRBJ1-3, with D possibly TRBD1 on 5 matching bases. Germline V gene data show CDR1 as MNHNS and CDR2 as SASEGT. CDR3 size: 13 residues. Trimming shortened V by 8 bases and J by 1 base, and 9 bases separated the two germline ends.